One T cell receptor (beta chain) is described in this entry. The CDR3 spans 13 residues. V shed 6 bases and J shed 5 bases, with 14 bases lying between them. Per germline, CDR1 DFQATT and CDR2 SNEGSKA (reference sequence). In TCRdb, the RT-PCR reads were re-called with MiXCR into one record per CDR3 protein. The sample carries more than 600,000 distinct CDR3 sequences, 12% to 15% recorded once. The chain combines TRBV20-1 with TRBJ2-4; maybe TRBD2 (5 bases). The TCR originated in a female donor in good health, serving as a healthy control. The source material was memory CD4+ T cells from blood. CDR3 in amino acids: CSAPRTGENIQYF. The CDR3 DNA sequence: TGCAGTGCCCCACGGACTGGCGAAAACATTCAGTACTTC.